This T cell receptor (beta chain) appears in the sequencing data of a study of spatial heterogeneity in lung cancer. This clonotype was counted a few times. A library prepared for alpha chains yielded this beta chain as an off-target read; its size is of little meaning. TCRdb redid the calling of the 5' RACE reads with MiXCR, one entry per CDR3 protein. Among around 2,500 distinct CDR3 sequences, about 54% were seen once, and the ten largest hold roughly 9.7%. V was pared by 7 bases and J by 8 bases, with 21 bases between. Germline V gene lookup returns CDR1 SNHLY and CDR2 FYNNEI. The CDR3 totals 15 residues. The sample's time point: blood at routine non-recurrence follow-up after resection.

The V call is TRBV2, the J call TRBJ2-1, with D perhaps matching TRBD1 (6 bases). This receptor was identified in a female donor with early-stage non-small cell lung cancer. Source: PBMCs, taken at follow-up. The CDR3 reads CASTPPDRIGDEQFF. CDR3 in DNA: TGTGCCAGCACCCCCCCAGACAGGATTGGGGATGAGCAGTTCTTC.